The rows below give T cell receptor beta chains drawn from one sample of a study of blood T cells in healthy people across ages. TCRdb ran MiXCR on the 5' RACE reads and lists one entry per CDR3 protein. The sample contains fewer than 700,000 distinct CDR3 sequences, 45% to 55% of which appear only once. Sequenced sample: blood. Every receptor here comes from a man older than 75 in good health. Each CDR3 is given with its conserved first and last residue. A D gene is named only where the DNA matches it firmly. The size field is filled for only some rows; it gives once, few, many or a size class.

v_call: TRBV2
d_call: -
clone_size: few
j_call: TRBJ2-7
cdr3_length: 14
cdr3_nt: TGTGCCAGCAGTATCAGGGCAGCTGCCTACGAGCAGTACTTC
cdr3_aa: CASSIRAAAYEQYF

v_call: TRBV6-5
d_call: -
clone_size: few
j_call: TRBJ1-1
cdr3_length: 15
cdr3_nt: TGTGCCAGCAGTTACTCAGCTGGGACTTCCTGGTCGGCTTTCTTT
cdr3_aa: CASSYSAGTSWSAFF

v_call: TRBV29-1
d_call: -
clone_size: few
j_call: TRBJ2-4
cdr3_length: 15
cdr3_nt: TGCAGCGTCAGCGGTGGAAACCTAGCCAAAAACATTCAGTACTTC
cdr3_aa: CSVSGGNLAKNIQYF

v_call: TRBV20-1
d_call: TRBD2
clone_size: -
j_call: TRBJ2-1
cdr3_length: 15
cdr3_nt: TGCAGTGCTAGAGATTCCCGACTAGCGGGAGGGTATCAGTTCTTC
cdr3_aa: CSARDSRLAGGYQFF

v_call: TRBV9
d_call: TRBD2
clone_size: -
j_call: TRBJ2-2
cdr3_length: 17
cdr3_nt: TGTGCCAGCAGCGTAGAACCCCTCGGACTAGCGTCCGGGGAGCTGTTTTTT
cdr3_aa: CASSVEPLGLASGELFF

v_call: TRBV20-1
d_call: -
clone_size: few
j_call: TRBJ2-1
cdr3_length: 15
cdr3_nt: TGCAGTGCTAGAGATCCGGTCGTCTCCTACAATGAGCAGTTCTTC
cdr3_aa: CSARDPVVSYNEQFF

v_call: TRBV28
d_call: TRBD1
clone_size: -
j_call: TRBJ2-5
cdr3_length: 14
cdr3_nt: TGTGCCAGCAGCCGACAGGGGGCGGGGGAGACCCAGTACTTC
cdr3_aa: CASSRQGAGETQYF

v_call: TRBV20-1
d_call: -
clone_size: -
j_call: TRBJ2-3
cdr3_length: 13
cdr3_nt: TGCAGTGCTAGGACGTCGGGCGCAGATACGCAGTATTTT
cdr3_aa: CSARTSGADTQYF

v_call: TRBV7-9
d_call: TRBD2
clone_size: few
j_call: TRBJ2-4
cdr3_length: 17
cdr3_nt: TGTGCCAGCAGCTTCGGGACTAGCGGGGGGCCCAAAAACATTCAGTACTTC
cdr3_aa: CASSFGTSGGPKNIQYF

v_call: TRBV20-1
d_call: -
clone_size: -
j_call: TRBJ2-1
cdr3_length: 15
cdr3_nt: TGCAGTGTCAGAGGGCAGGGAGGGGGTTACAATGAGCAGTTCTTC
cdr3_aa: CSVRGQGGGYNEQFF

v_call: TRBV29-1
d_call: TRBD1
clone_size: many
j_call: TRBJ2-5
cdr3_length: 13
cdr3_nt: TGCAGCGTTGTAGTGACAGGGGAAGAGACCCAGTACTTC
cdr3_aa: CSVVVTGEETQYF

v_call: TRBV10-2
d_call: TRBD2
clone_size: -
j_call: TRBJ2-3
cdr3_length: 16
cdr3_nt: TGCGCCAGCAGTGGAACTAGCGGGGGGAGCACAGATACGCAGTATTTT
cdr3_aa: CASSGTSGGSTDTQYF

v_call: TRBV20-1
d_call: TRBD2
clone_size: -
j_call: TRBJ2-3
cdr3_length: 15
cdr3_nt: TGCAGTGCTAGCGGGAGGTCCCGTGGCACAGATACGCAGTATTTT
cdr3_aa: CSASGRSRGTDTQYF

v_call: TRBV29-1
d_call: TRBD2
clone_size: -
j_call: TRBJ2-5
cdr3_length: 15
cdr3_nt: TGCAGCGTTGGTGTCCAGCGGGGGGCCCCAGAGACCCAGTACTTC
cdr3_aa: CSVGVQRGAPETQYF

v_call: TRBV10-3
d_call: TRBD1
clone_size: -
j_call: TRBJ2-5
cdr3_length: 12
cdr3_nt: TGTGCCACCAGACAGGGGAAAGAGACCCAGTACTTC
cdr3_aa: CATRQGKETQYF

v_call: TRBV20-1
d_call: TRBD2
clone_size: -
j_call: TRBJ2-5
cdr3_length: 14
cdr3_nt: TGCAGTGCTAGAAAGCTAGCGGGAGAAGATGAGCAGTACTTC
cdr3_aa: CSARKLAGEDEQYF

v_call: TRBV12-3/TRBV12-4
d_call: -
clone_size: few
j_call: TRBJ2-4
cdr3_length: 15
cdr3_nt: TGTGCCAGCAATGCGGCGGTGGGGGCCAAAAACATTCAGTACTTC
cdr3_aa: CASNAAVGAKNIQYF

v_call: TRBV7-2
d_call: TRBD2
clone_size: few
j_call: TRBJ2-7
cdr3_length: 14
cdr3_nt: TGTGCCAGCAGTTTTAGCGGGCTTTCCTACGAGCAGTACTTC
cdr3_aa: CASSFSGLSYEQYF

v_call: TRBV29-1
d_call: TRBD1
clone_size: few
j_call: TRBJ2-5
cdr3_length: 12
cdr3_nt: TGCAGCGTTTCGAAGACAGGGGAGACCCAGTACTTC
cdr3_aa: CSVSKTGETQYF

v_call: TRBV7-3
d_call: TRBD1
clone_size: -
j_call: TRBJ1-4
cdr3_length: 15
cdr3_nt: TGTGCCAGCAGCTACGTACAGGGGTCTAATGAAAAACTGTTTTTT
cdr3_aa: CASSYVQGSNEKLFF

v_call: TRBV6-2/TRBV6-3
d_call: -
clone_size: -
j_call: TRBJ2-7
cdr3_length: 14
cdr3_nt: TGTGCCAGCAACCACCCAGGGGCCTCCTACGAGCAGTACTTC
cdr3_aa: CASNHPGASYEQYF

v_call: TRBV20-1
d_call: -
clone_size: -
j_call: TRBJ1-5
cdr3_length: 16
cdr3_nt: TGCAGTGCTAGAGATAGGCCTAAACAAAGCAATCAGCCCCAGCATTTT
cdr3_aa: CSARDRPKQSNQPQHF

v_call: TRBV3-1
d_call: TRBD1
clone_size: -
j_call: TRBJ1-2
cdr3_length: 14
cdr3_nt: TGTGCCAGCAGCCAAACAGGGGGCTACTATGGCTACACCTTC
cdr3_aa: CASSQTGGYYGYTF

v_call: TRBV3-1
d_call: TRBD2
clone_size: few
j_call: TRBJ2-5
cdr3_length: 17
cdr3_nt: TGTGCCAGCAGCCAAAGCATTTCGGGAGGGCCGAGGGAGACCCAGTACTTC
cdr3_aa: CASSQSISGGPRETQYF

v_call: TRBV6-2/TRBV6-3
d_call: TRBD2
clone_size: few
j_call: TRBJ2-1
cdr3_length: 16
cdr3_nt: TGTGCCAGCAGTTACTCGCGCGGCGGGGGAATAGATGAGCAGTTCTTC
cdr3_aa: CASSYSRGGGIDEQFF

v_call: TRBV29-1
d_call: -
clone_size: -
j_call: TRBJ1-2
cdr3_length: 16
cdr3_nt: TGCAGCGTCTCCGGGACAAAGAGTCTCGGTCCCGATGGCTACACCTTC
cdr3_aa: CSVSGTKSLGPDGYTF

v_call: TRBV7-2
d_call: -
clone_size: -
j_call: TRBJ2-4
cdr3_length: 16
cdr3_nt: TGTGCCAGCAGCTTAGTGCGGGGTTTAGCCAAAAACATTCAGTACTTC
cdr3_aa: CASSLVRGLAKNIQYF

v_call: TRBV6-5
d_call: -
clone_size: many
j_call: TRBJ2-3
cdr3_length: 16
cdr3_nt: TGTGCCAGCAGTTACTCGGGACTCGAGCCCACAGATACGCAGTATTTT
cdr3_aa: CASSYSGLEPTDTQYF

v_call: TRBV6-2/TRBV6-3
d_call: -
clone_size: few
j_call: TRBJ2-1
cdr3_length: 14
cdr3_nt: TGTGCCAGCAGTTACTCCTCCTCGGCGGATGAGCAGTTCTTC
cdr3_aa: CASSYSSSADEQFF

v_call: TRBV20-1
d_call: TRBD2
clone_size: -
j_call: TRBJ2-3
cdr3_length: 15
cdr3_nt: TGCAGTGCTCCGAACCCGACTAGCGGGAGGGATACGCAGTATTTT
cdr3_aa: CSAPNPTSGRDTQYF

v_call: TRBV3-1
d_call: TRBD1
clone_size: -
j_call: TRBJ1-4
cdr3_length: 14
cdr3_nt: TGTGCCAGCAGCCGGGGACAGGGTAATGAAAAACTGTTTTTT
cdr3_aa: CASSRGQGNEKLFF

v_call: TRBV20-1
d_call: TRBD2
clone_size: -
j_call: TRBJ2-3
cdr3_length: 15
cdr3_nt: TGCAGTGCTAGGGGGACTAGCGGGAGTCGAGATACGCAGTATTTT
cdr3_aa: CSARGTSGSRDTQYF

v_call: TRBV6-6
d_call: -
clone_size: many
j_call: TRBJ2-3
cdr3_length: 15
cdr3_nt: TGTGCCAGCAGTTTCGAGGGCCCGGGGTCAGATACGCAGTATTTT
cdr3_aa: CASSFEGPGSDTQYF

v_call: TRBV29-1
d_call: -
clone_size: few
j_call: TRBJ1-3
cdr3_length: 13
cdr3_nt: TGCAGCGTTGGGCAGAGCTCTGGAAACACCATATATTTT
cdr3_aa: CSVGQSSGNTIYF

v_call: TRBV4-1
d_call: -
clone_size: -
j_call: TRBJ2-1
cdr3_length: 15
cdr3_nt: TGCGCCAGCAGCCTCGCGGAGTCACGTTACAATGAGCAGTTCTTC
cdr3_aa: CASSLAESRYNEQFF

v_call: TRBV7-2
d_call: TRBD2
clone_size: -
j_call: TRBJ2-1
cdr3_length: 17
cdr3_nt: TGTGCCAGCAGCTACCTCGGGACTAGCGGGGGGACCCATGAGCAGTTCTTC
cdr3_aa: CASSYLGTSGGTHEQFF

v_call: TRBV20-1
d_call: TRBD1
clone_size: -
j_call: TRBJ2-3
cdr3_length: 15
cdr3_nt: TGCAGTGCTTTTCTTTTAGACAGGGCAGCAGATACGCAGTATTTT
cdr3_aa: CSAFLLDRAADTQYF

v_call: TRBV5-1
d_call: TRBD1
clone_size: -
j_call: TRBJ2-1
cdr3_length: 14
cdr3_nt: TGCGCCAGCAGCGCCGACAGGGCCCACAATGAGCAGTTCTTC
cdr3_aa: CASSADRAHNEQFF

v_call: TRBV20-1
d_call: -
clone_size: -
j_call: TRBJ2-3
cdr3_length: 15
cdr3_nt: TGCAGTGCCCCGAACTTTGAAGGTAGCACAGATACGCAGTATTTT
cdr3_aa: CSAPNFEGSTDTQYF

v_call: TRBV3-1
d_call: -
clone_size: few
j_call: TRBJ1-2
cdr3_length: 14
cdr3_nt: TGTGCCAGCAGCCCGAGTAGGGGTGGCTATGGCTACACCTTC
cdr3_aa: CASSPSRGGYGYTF

v_call: TRBV25-1
d_call: TRBD1
clone_size: -
j_call: TRBJ2-3
cdr3_length: 13
cdr3_nt: TGTGCCAGCAGGTCTTCACAGGGGGATACGCAGTATTTT
cdr3_aa: CASRSSQGDTQYF

v_call: TRBV29-1
d_call: TRBD2
clone_size: few
j_call: TRBJ2-1
cdr3_length: 15
cdr3_nt: TGCAGCGTCCGGACTAGCGGGAGCTCCTACAATGAGCAGTTCTTC
cdr3_aa: CSVRTSGSSYNEQFF

v_call: TRBV20-1
d_call: TRBD1
clone_size: once
j_call: TRBJ2-3
cdr3_length: 16
cdr3_nt: TGCAGTGCTAGCCCGCCGGGACAGGTTAGCACAGATACGCAGTATTTT
cdr3_aa: CSASPPGQVSTDTQYF

v_call: TRBV12-3/TRBV12-4
d_call: -
clone_size: -
j_call: TRBJ2-1
cdr3_length: 12
cdr3_nt: TGTGCCAGCAGTTTCCCCCGGTATGAGCAGTTCTTC
cdr3_aa: CASSFPRYEQFF

v_call: TRBV29-1
d_call: TRBD2
clone_size: few
j_call: TRBJ2-3
cdr3_length: 14
cdr3_nt: TGCAGCGTTGAGCTAGCGGGACCTCCCGATACGCAGTATTTT
cdr3_aa: CSVELAGPPDTQYF

v_call: TRBV29-1
d_call: -
clone_size: -
j_call: TRBJ2-7
cdr3_length: 11
cdr3_nt: TGCAGCGTTGGGAGACCCCCGGAGCAGTACTTC
cdr3_aa: CSVGRPPEQYF

v_call: TRBV14
d_call: -
clone_size: -
j_call: TRBJ1-6
cdr3_length: 14
cdr3_nt: TGTGCCAGCAGGGATCCCAAGGATAATTCACCCCTCCACTTT
cdr3_aa: CASRDPKDNSPLHF

v_call: TRBV20-1
d_call: -
clone_size: -
j_call: TRBJ2-4
cdr3_length: 16
cdr3_nt: TGCAGTGTTAGTTCGGATGGAGCGCGAATTCAAAACATTCAGTACTTC
cdr3_aa: CSVSSDGARIQNIQYF

v_call: TRBV2
d_call: -
clone_size: -
j_call: TRBJ1-6
cdr3_length: 14
cdr3_nt: TGTGCCAGCAGTGAGCAGACCACGAATTCACCCCTCCACTTT
cdr3_aa: CASSEQTTNSPLHF

v_call: TRBV10-3
d_call: TRBD2
clone_size: -
j_call: TRBJ2-2
cdr3_length: 14
cdr3_nt: TGTGCCAGTAGCGGACTAGCGAACACCGGGGAGCTGTTTTTT
cdr3_aa: CASSGLANTGELFF

v_call: TRBV10-3
d_call: -
clone_size: -
j_call: TRBJ2-3
cdr3_length: 15
cdr3_nt: TGTGCCATCAGTGAGTCGGTTGCGGCCACAGATACGCAGTATTTT
cdr3_aa: CAISESVAATDTQYF